This paragraph reports one T cell receptor (beta chain). Its antigen is not yet known. Base quality data are lacking; no much larger clone is found one base away. The data were obtained in a study of control samples from healthy donors and cancer patients (dated by TCRdb to the early 2020s). Receptor amplification or capture employed the immunoSEQ multiplex PCR assay. TCRdb holds this immuneACCESS table with in-frame rearrangements only. Some clones are missing; in checked studies, unresolved V genes explain under half, and the rest has no known cause. Counted in this sample were about 40,000 clones; roughly 92% of them appeared once. 3.6% of the sample rests with the top ten. Taken from the germline V gene, the CDR1 and CDR2 loops are MDHEN and SYDVKM. V drops 5 bases and J drops 0 bases, leaving 17 bases in between. The CDR3 covers 17 residues, taking in both the cysteine and the phenylalanine. Solely the CDR3 DNA is kept, with 51 bases framed from the first base.

The chain couples TRBV28 to TRBJ1-5; D gene: possibly TRBD1, on 5 matching bases. What was sequenced was blood. The receptor was derived from a woman aged 45-60 years in good health. This receptor has the CDR3 CASSPPRGIHSNQPQHF. The nucleotide sequence reads as follows: TGTGCCAGCAGTCCCCCTCGGGGGATCCATAGCAATCAGCCCCAGCATTTT.